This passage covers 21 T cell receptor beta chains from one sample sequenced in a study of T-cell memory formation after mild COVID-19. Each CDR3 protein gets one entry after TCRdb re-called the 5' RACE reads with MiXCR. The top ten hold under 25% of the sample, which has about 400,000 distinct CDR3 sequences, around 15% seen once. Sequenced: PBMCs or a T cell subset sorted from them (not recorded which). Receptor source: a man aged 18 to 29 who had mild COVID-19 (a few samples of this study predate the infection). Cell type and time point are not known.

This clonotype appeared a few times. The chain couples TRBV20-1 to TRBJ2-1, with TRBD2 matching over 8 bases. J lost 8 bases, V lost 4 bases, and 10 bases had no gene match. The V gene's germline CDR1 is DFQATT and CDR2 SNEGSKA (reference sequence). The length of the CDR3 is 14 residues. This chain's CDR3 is CSATESGGLYEQFF. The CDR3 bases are TGCAGTGCTACGGAGAGCGGGGGCCTTTATGAGCAGTTCTTC.

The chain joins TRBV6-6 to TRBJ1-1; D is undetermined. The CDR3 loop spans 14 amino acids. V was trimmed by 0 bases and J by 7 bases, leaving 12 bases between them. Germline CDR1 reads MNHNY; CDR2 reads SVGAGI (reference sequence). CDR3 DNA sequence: TGTGCCAGCAGTTACTCGCGGAATTGGGGTGAAGCTTTCTTT. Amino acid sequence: CASSYSRNWGEAFF.

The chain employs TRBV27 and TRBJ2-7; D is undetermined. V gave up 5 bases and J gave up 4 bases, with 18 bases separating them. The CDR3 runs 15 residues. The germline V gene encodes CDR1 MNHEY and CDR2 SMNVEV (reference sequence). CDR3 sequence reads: CASSQEEPSTYEQYF. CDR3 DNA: TGTGCCAGCAGTCAAGAGGAGCCCTCAACTTACGAGCAGTACTTC.

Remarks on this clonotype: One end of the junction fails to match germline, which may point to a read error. CDR3 protein: CACRRGAEYGYTF. CDR3 sequence (DNA): TGTGCCTGCAGGAGGGGTGCCGAATATGGCTACACCTTC. The J gene is TRBJ1-2, the V gene TRBV6-5, with D perhaps matching TRBD1 (5 bases). Per germline, CDR1 MNHEY and CDR2 SVGAGI. The CDR3 has 13 amino acids.

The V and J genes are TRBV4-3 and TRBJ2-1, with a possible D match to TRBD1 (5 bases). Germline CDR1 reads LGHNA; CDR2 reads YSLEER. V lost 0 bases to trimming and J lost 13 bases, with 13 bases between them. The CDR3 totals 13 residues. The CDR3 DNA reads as TGCGCCAGCAGCCAAGAGCATCAGGGCCCCCAGTTCTTC. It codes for CASSQEHQGPQFF.

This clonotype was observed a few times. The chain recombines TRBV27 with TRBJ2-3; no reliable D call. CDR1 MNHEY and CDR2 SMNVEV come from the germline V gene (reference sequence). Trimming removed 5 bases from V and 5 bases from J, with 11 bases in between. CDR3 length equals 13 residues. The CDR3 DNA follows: TGTGCCAGCAGTCTCTACTATGGAGATACGCAGTATTTT. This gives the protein CASSLYYGDTQYF.

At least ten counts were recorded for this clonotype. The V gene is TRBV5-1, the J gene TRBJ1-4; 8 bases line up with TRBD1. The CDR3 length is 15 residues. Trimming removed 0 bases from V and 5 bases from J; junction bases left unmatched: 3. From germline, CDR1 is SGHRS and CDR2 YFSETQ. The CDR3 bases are TGCGCCAGCAGCTTGGGACAGGGGAGCAATGAAAAACTGTTTTTT. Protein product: CASSLGQGSNEKLFF.

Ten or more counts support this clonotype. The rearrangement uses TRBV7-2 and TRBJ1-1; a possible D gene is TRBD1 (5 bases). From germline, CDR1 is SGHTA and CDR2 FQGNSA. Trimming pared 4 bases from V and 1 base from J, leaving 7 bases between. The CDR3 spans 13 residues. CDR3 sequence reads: CASSYDRNTEAFF. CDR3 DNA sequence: TGTGCCAGCAGCTATGACAGGAACACTGAAGCTTTCTTT.

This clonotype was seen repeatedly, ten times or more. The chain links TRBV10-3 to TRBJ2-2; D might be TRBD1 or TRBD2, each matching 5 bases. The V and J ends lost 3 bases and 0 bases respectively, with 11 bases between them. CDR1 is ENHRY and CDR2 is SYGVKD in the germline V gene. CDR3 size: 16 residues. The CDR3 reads CAISDRDVTNTGELFF. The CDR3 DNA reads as TGTGCCATCAGTGACCGGGACGTAACGAACACCGGGGAGCTGTTTTTT.

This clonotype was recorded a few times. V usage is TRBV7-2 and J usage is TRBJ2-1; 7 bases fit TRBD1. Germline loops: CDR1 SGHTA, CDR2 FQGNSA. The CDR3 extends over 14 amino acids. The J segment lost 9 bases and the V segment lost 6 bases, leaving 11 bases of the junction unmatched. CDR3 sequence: CASRLARGSSEQFF. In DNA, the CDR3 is TGTGCCAGCAGGCTCGCCAGGGGGTCCAGTGAGCAGTTCTTC.

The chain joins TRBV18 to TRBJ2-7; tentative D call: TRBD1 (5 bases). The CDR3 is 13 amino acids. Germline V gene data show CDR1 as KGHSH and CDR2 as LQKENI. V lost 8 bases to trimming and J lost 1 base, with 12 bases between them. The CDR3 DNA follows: TGTGCCAGCCAAAGGGGCGAATCCTACGAGCAGTACGTC. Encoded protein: CASQRGESYEQYV.

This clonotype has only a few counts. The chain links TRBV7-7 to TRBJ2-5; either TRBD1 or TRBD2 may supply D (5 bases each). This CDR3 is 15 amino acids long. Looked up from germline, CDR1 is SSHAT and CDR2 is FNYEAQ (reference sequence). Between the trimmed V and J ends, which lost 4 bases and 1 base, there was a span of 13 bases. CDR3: CASSSGPASQETQYF. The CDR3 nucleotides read TGTGCCAGCAGCTCGGGACCGGCATCCCAAGAGACCCAGTACTTC.

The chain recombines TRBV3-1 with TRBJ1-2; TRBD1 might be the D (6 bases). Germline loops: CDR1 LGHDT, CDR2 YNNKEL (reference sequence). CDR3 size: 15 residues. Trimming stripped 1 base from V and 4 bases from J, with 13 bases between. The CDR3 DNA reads TGTGCCAGCAGCCAAGTGGAGGAGGGGGTCTATGGCTACACCTTC. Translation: CASSQVEEGVYGYTF.

This chain's CDR3 is CASSPWAGGKNTQYF. The CDR3 nucleotides read TGTGCCAGCAGCCCCTGGGCAGGGGGCAAGAATACGCAGTATTTT. J is TRBJ2-3 and V is TRBV7-8; 8 positions agree with TRBD1. CDR1 is SGHVS and CDR2 is FQNEAQ in the germline V gene. Unmatched junction bases numbered 11, after V lost 5 bases and J lost 7 bases. The CDR3 extends over 15 amino acids.

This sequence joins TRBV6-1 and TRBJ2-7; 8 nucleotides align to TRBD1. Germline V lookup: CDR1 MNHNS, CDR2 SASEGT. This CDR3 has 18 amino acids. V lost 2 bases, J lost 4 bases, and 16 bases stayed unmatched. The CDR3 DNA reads TGTGCCAGCAGTGAATTCATTGAGTTGGGGACAGGTAGTTACGAGCAGTACGTC. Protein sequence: CASSEFIELGTGSYEQYV.

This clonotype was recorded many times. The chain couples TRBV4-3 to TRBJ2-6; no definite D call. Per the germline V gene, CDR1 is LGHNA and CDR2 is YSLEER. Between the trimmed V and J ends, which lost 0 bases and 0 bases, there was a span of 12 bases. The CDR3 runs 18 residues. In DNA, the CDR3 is TGCGCCAGCAGCCAAGATCGTGCATTCGGCTCTGGGGCCAACGTCCTGACTTTC. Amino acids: CASSQDRAFGSGANVLTF.

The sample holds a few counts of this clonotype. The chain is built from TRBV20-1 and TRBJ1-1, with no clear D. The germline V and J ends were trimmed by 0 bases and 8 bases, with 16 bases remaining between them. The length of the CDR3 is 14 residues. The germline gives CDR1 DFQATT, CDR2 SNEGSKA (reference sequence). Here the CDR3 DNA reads TGCAGTGCTAGAGATCAACAGTCTAGAAAAGAAGCTTTCTTT. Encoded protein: CSARDQQSRKEAFF.

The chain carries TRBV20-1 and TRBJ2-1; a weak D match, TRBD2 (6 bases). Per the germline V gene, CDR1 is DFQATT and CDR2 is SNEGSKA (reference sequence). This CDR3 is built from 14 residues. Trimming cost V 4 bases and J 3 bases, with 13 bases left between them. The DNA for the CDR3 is TGCAGTGCTAAGGGCCTGGAGGGCTACAATGAGCAGTTCTTC. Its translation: CSAKGLEGYNEQFF.

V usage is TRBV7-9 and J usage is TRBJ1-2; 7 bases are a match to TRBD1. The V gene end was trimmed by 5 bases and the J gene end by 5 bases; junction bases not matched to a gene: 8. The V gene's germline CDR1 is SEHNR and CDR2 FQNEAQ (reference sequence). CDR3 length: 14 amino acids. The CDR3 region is CASSPSGGMYGYTF. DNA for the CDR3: TGTGCCAGCAGCCCTTCAGGGGGGATGTATGGCTACACCTTC.

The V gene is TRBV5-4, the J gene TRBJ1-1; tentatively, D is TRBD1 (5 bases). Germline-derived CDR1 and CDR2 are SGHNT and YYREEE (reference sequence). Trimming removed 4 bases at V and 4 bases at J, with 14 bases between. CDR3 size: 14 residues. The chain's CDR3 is CASSPGRDRTEAFF. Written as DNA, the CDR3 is TGTGCCAGCAGCCCAGGGAGGGATCGCACTGAAGCTTTCTTT. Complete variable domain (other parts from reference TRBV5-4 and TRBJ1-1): ETGVTQSPTHLIKTRGQQVTLRCSSQSGHNTVSWYQQALGQGPQFIFQYYREEENGRGNFPPRFSGLQFPNYSSELNVNALELDDSALYLCASSPGRDRTEAFFGQGTRLTVV.

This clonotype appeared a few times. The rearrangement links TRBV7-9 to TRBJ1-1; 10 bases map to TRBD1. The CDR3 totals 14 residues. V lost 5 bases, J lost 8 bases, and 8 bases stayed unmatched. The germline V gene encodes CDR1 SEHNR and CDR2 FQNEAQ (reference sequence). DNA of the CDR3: TGTGCCAGCAGCCCGGGACAGGGGTTTGGAGAAGCTTTCTTT. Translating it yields CASSPGQGFGEAFF.